The rows below give T cell receptor beta chains drawn from one sample of a study of regulatory T cells in long-lasting Graves disease. TCRdb ran MiXCR on the multiplex PCR reads and lists one entry per CDR3 protein. The data contain fewer than 550,000 distinct CDR3 sequences, about 15% of them singletons. The data were also submitted as part of a second study, on T cells in Graves' hyperthyroidism and ophthalmopathy.

The sample in question was peripheral blood mononuclear cells (PBMCs), obtained at new diagnosis, from a patient treated with antithyroid drugs. All receptors come from a woman younger than 30 with Graves disease. Each CDR3 is given with its conserved first and last residue. The D gene is left open where the match is weak. Clone size, where shown, is once, few, many, or a class for clones that have expanded.

j_call	v_call	d_call	clone_size	cdr3_aa	cdr3_nt
TRBJ2-7	TRBV3-1	-	-	CASSRGIAYEQYF	TGTGCCAGCAGCCGAGGGATAGCCTACGAGCAGTACTTC
TRBJ1-2	TRBV20-1	-	few	CSASISPTNGYTF	TGCAGTGCTAGCATTTCACCGACTAATGGCTACACCTTC
TRBJ2-1	TRBV18	-	few	CASSPGLFEQFF	TGTGCCAGCTCACCAGGACTTTTTGAGCAGTTCTTC
TRBJ1-4	TRBV5-6	-	-	CASRPGARDEKLFF	TGTGCCAGCAGACCAGGGGCTAGGGATGAAAAACTGTTTTTT
TRBJ2-7	TRBV6-2/TRBV6-3	-	few	CASSYSTGVNYEQYF	TGTGCCAGCAGTTACTCGACCGGGGTAAACTACGAGCAGTACTTC
TRBJ2-6	TRBV12-3/TRBV12-4	-	-	CASSSRSSANVLTF	TGTGCCAGCAGTTCCAGGTCCTCGGCCAACGTCCTGACTTTC
TRBJ2-1	TRBV6-5	-	-	CASSYSVGTANYNEQFF	TGTGCCAGCAGTTACAGCGTTGGTACGGCGAATTACAATGAGCAGTTCTTC
TRBJ2-7	TRBV28	-	-	CASEGPGQHYEQYF	TGTGCCAGCGAGGGGCCGGGACAACACTACGAGCAGTACTTC
TRBJ2-4	TRBV18	-	few	CASSPGIDSPGNIQYF	TGTGCCAGCTCTCCAGGGATTGACAGCCCAGGGAACATTCAGTACTTC
TRBJ2-7	TRBV5-4	-	-	CASSFRGDGEQYF	TGTGCCAGCAGCTTCCGAGGAGATGGTGAGCAGTACTTC
TRBJ2-7	TRBV29-1	-	few	CSAGDQDSYEQYF	TGCAGCGCGGGGGACCAGGATTCCTACGAGCAGTACTTC
TRBJ2-7	TRBV20-1	-	many	CSARAVLGRFSSYEQYF	TGCAGTGCTAGAGCGGTGCTTGGGAGGTTCAGCTCCTACGAGCAGTACTTC
TRBJ2-7	TRBV7-9	-	many	CASAREPYEQYF	TGTGCCAGCGCCCGTGAGCCCTACGAGCAGTACTTC
TRBJ1-5	TRBV15	-	few	CATSRDHRNSNQPQHF	TGTGCCACCAGCAGAGATCACAGAAATAGCAATCAGCCCCAGCATTTT
TRBJ2-7	TRBV6-1	-	-	CASNNRLLLGHNSYEQYF	TGTGCCAGCAATAACCGGTTGTTATTGGGACATAACTCCTACGAGCAGTACTTC
TRBJ2-5	TRBV6-1	-	-	CASSLPVLSQETQYF	TGTGCCAGCAGCCTACCCGTCCTTTCTCAAGAGACCCAGTACTTC
TRBJ2-1	TRBV20-1	-	many	CSAPTGTNNNEQFF	TGCAGTGCTCCTACCGGGACAAATAACAATGAGCAGTTCTTC
TRBJ2-1	TRBV7-8	-	many	CASSREQGYNEQFF	TGTGCCAGCAGCAGAGAGCAGGGATACAATGAGCAGTTCTTC
TRBJ2-3	TRBV29-1	TRBD1	many	CSVEGGGFGTDTQYF	TGCAGCGTTGAAGGAGGGGGCTTCGGCACAGATACGCAGTATTTT
TRBJ1-3	TRBV19	-	-	CASNQDTYSGNTIYF	TGTGCCAGTAACCAGGACACCTACTCTGGAAACACCATATATTTT
TRBJ2-1	TRBV24-1	-	few	CATRRPWGTPYNEQFF	TGTGCCACCAGACGACCCTGGGGGACCCCTTACAATGAGCAGTTCTTC
TRBJ2-3	TRBV2	TRBD1	many	CASSDSRGTDTQYF	TGTGCCAGCAGTGATAGCAGGGGGACGGATACGCAGTATTTT
TRBJ2-3	TRBV5-1	-	many	CASIGVGEDTQYF	TGCGCCAGCATCGGGGTAGGGGAAGATACGCAGTATTTT
TRBJ2-5	TRBV6-2/TRBV6-3	-	-	CASSGGGIQETQYF	TGTGCCAGCAGTGGGGGAGGCATTCAAGAGACCCAGTACTTC
TRBJ1-1	TRBV19	-	-	CASSKSFMNTEAFF	TGTGCCAGTAGCAAAAGTTTTATGAACACTGAAGCTTTCTTT
TRBJ2-3	TRBV28	TRBD2	-	CASRESSGSFDTQYF	TGTGCCAGCAGGGAATCTAGCGGGAGTTTCGATACGCAGTATTTT
TRBJ1-5	TRBV6-1	TRBD1	-	CASRRFTGGINMGNQPQHF	TGTGCCAGCAGGCGTTTTACAGGGGGAATCAACATGGGGAATCAGCCCCAGCATTTT
TRBJ2-3	TRBV7-9	-	-	CASSYGGWGRDTQYF	TGTGCCAGCAGCTACGGCGGGTGGGGGAGAGATACGCAGTATTTT
TRBJ2-3	TRBV18	TRBD2	-	CASSYTGSGRGTDTQYF	TGTGCCAGCTCTTATACGGGAAGCGGGAGAGGCACAGATACGCAGTATTTT
TRBJ2-7	TRBV30	TRBD2	few	CAWSVPRLAGGKRVEQYF	TGTGCCTGGAGTGTACCCAGACTAGCGGGAGGTAAGCGCGTCGAGCAGTACTTC
TRBJ1-1	TRBV5-6	TRBD1	many	CASSYRTGDREAFF	TGTGCCAGCAGCTACCGGACAGGGGACCGTGAAGCTTTCTTT
TRBJ1-1	TRBV14	TRBD1	-	CASSQDHRGMNTEAFF	TGTGCCAGCAGCCAAGATCACAGGGGAATGAACACTGAAGCTTTCTTT
TRBJ1-1	TRBV28	-	many	CASSSQGLLRTEAFF	TGTGCCAGCAGTTCCCAAGGGCTTTTGCGCACTGAAGCTTTCTTT
TRBJ2-7	TRBV18	TRBD2	many	CASSPGLAVYEQYF	TGTGCCAGCTCACCTGGACTAGCGGTTTACGAGCAGTACTTC
TRBJ1-2	TRBV14	-	few	CASSPDPHSTYGYTF	TGTGCCAGCAGCCCCGACCCCCATTCAACCTATGGCTACACCTTC
TRBJ2-1	TRBV6-2/TRBV6-3	TRBD2	many	CASREGGGRAGEQFF	TGTGCCAGCAGGGAAGGCGGCGGGAGGGCCGGTGAGCAGTTCTTC
TRBJ2-7	TRBV7-9	TRBD2	-	CASRAGGHYEQYF	TGTGCCAGCCGTGCGGGAGGCCACTACGAGCAGTACTTC
TRBJ1-1	TRBV30	-	many	CAWSTGQENTEAFF	TGTGCCTGGAGTACCGGGCAGGAAAACACTGAAGCTTTCTTT
TRBJ2-3	TRBV7-2	TRBD1	-	CASSQAYETGGLDTQYF	TGCGCCAGCAGCCAAGCTTATGAGACAGGGGGCTTAGATACGCAGTATTTT